This T cell receptor (beta chain) was found in a study of monozygotic twins with inflammatory bowel disease. Study-wide results and limits: Whereas healthy co-twins had higher TCRbeta diversity (inverse Simpson), IBD patients had lower diversity.

Remarks on this clonotype: Its antigen is unidentified.

TCRdb reanalyzed the 5' RACE reads, giving one entry per CDR3 protein sequence and no DNA. In total, the table holds more than 350,000 distinct CDR3 sequences. Germline CDR1 reads MNHNS; CDR2 reads SASEGT. This CDR3 spans 14 amino acids. Sample: blood. The rearrangement uses TRBV6-1 and TRBJ1-1. The TCR sequence derives from a human donor with ulcerative colitis or Crohn's disease, or a healthy co-twin of an affected twin (not recorded which). CDR3 residues: CASSPTQLLTEAFF.